One TCR beta chain is described in this entry. The data were obtained in a study of blood T cell repertoires in COVID-19. About the study: There were acute and convalescent COVID-19 samples, and they came from the United States, Italy and Spain. Sample material is recorded as cDNA or gDNA derived from T cells, B-cell-depleted T cells, or PBMCs.

Recruited during active infection, patients (from Seattle) were subsequently followed longitudinally. V dropped 8 bases and J dropped 6; count of bases not matched to a gene: 7. The CDR3 spans 14 residues. The germline V gene has CDR1 SGHTA and CDR2 FQGTGA. In the source study's methods: Cell counts per sample came from amplifying reference gene primers. Sequenced by immunoSEQ multiplex PCR; TCRdb stores in-frame clones only, minus some. D and trimming come from the DNA, and the V and J calls and clone size come from that table. Here the sample spans 250,000 to 350,000 clones, around 88% being singletons.

The chain is built from TRBV7-3 and TRBJ1-2; the match to TRBD1 covers 12 bases. The TCR sequence derives from a woman aged 70-85 years with COVID-19, enrolled during active disease. The sequencing input was peripheral blood. The DNA for the CDR3 is TGTGCCAGCGCAACCGGGACAGGGGGCGATGGCTACACCTTC. It yields the protein CASATGTGGDGYTF.